These 6 T cell receptor beta chains originate from one sample sequenced in a study of T cells expressing NK-cell markers. Each CDR3 protein gets one entry in TCRdb, which reprocessed the 5' RACE reads and gives no DNA. The sample totals about 260,000 distinct CDR3 sequences. The material sequenced was blood T cells: a sorted CD56 or NKG2C T cell subset, CD4+ or CD8+ T cells, or bulk PBMC T cells (not recorded which). These TCRs come from a woman aged 18 to 75 in good health.

The chain carries TRBV12-3 or TRBV12-4 and TRBJ1-5; TCRdb's D call of TRBD1 is untestable without DNA. The CDR3 runs 14 residues. CDR3 in amino acids: CASSLLGARQPQHF.

This chain uses TRBV7-9 with TRBJ2-6. The CDR3 is made up of 16 amino acids. The germline gives CDR1 SEHNR, CDR2 FQNEAQ (reference sequence). This CDR3 is CASSVRTASGANVLTF.

The V gene is TRBV5-6, the J gene TRBJ1-5; with no DNA, the TCRdb D assignment of TRBD1 cannot be verified. There are 13 residues in the CDR3. Germline CDR1 is SGHDT and CDR2 is YYEEEE. This CDR3 reads CASSGRGYQPQHF.

V and J are TRBV10-3 and TRBJ2-5. Per the germline V gene, CDR1 is ENHRY and CDR2 is SYGVKD. CDR3 length equals 14 residues. The CDR3 reads CAISESATGETQYF.

This chain joins TRBV6-1 and TRBJ2-5; with no DNA, the TCRdb D assignment of TRBD2 cannot be verified. The CDR3 is 17 residues long. Germline-derived CDR1 and CDR2 are MNHNS and SASEGT. This chain's CDR3 is CASSGLAGGPYQETQYF.

V is TRBV10-3 and J is TRBJ2-3. The V gene's germline CDR1 is ENHRY and CDR2 SYGVKD. The CDR3 is 11 residues long. The CDR3 protein is CAISEWDTQYF.